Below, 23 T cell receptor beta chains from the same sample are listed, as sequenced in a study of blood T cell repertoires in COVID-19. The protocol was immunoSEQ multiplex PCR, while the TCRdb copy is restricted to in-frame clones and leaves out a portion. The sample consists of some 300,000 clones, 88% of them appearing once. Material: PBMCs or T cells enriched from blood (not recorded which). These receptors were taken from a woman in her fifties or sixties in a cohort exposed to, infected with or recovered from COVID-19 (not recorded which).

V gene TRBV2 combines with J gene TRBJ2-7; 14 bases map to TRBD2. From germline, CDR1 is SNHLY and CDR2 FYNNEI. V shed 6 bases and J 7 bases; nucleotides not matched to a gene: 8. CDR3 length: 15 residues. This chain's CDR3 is CASSPGLAGVREQYF. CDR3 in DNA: TGTGCCAGCAGCCCGGGACTAGCGGGAGTGCGGGAGCAGTACTTC.

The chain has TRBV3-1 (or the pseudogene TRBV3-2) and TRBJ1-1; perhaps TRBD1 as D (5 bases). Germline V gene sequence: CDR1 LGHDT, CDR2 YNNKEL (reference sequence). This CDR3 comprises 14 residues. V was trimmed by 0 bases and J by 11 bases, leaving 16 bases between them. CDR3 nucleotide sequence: TGTGCCAGCAGCCAAGATCCCGGGCAGGGAGGCGCTTTCTTT. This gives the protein CASSQDPGQGGAFF.

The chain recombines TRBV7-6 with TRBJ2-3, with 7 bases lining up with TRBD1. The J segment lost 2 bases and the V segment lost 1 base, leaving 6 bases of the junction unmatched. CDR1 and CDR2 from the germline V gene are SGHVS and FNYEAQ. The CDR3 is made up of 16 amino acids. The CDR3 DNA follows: TGTGCCAGCAGCTTAGGGACAGGCCTTACCACAGATACGCAGTATTTT. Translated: CASSLGTGLTTDTQYF.

CDR3 sequence reads: CASSLNALAGYAGELFF. In nucleotides, the CDR3 is TGTGCCAGCTCACTAAATGCCCTAGCGGGATATGCCGGGGAGCTGTTTTTT. The chain recombines TRBV18 with TRBJ2-2; 9 bases fit TRBD2. The V gene end was trimmed by 4 bases and the J gene end by 6 bases; junction bases not matched to a gene: 12. CDR3 length: 17 residues. Per the germline V gene, CDR1 is KGHSH and CDR2 is LQKENI.

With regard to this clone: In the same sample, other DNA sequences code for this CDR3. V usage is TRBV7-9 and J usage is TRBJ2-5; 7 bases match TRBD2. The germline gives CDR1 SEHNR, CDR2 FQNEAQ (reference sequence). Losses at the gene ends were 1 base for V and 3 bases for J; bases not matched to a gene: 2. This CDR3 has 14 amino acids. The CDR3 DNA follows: TGTGCCAGCAGCTTAGGCCTAGCGGAAGAGACCCAGTACTTC. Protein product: CASSLGLAEETQYF.

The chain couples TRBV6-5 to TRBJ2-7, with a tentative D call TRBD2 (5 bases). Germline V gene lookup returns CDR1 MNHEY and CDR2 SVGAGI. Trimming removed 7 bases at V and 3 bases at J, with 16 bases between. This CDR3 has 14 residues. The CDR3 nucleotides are TGTGCCAGCAATGGTCCGACTACCCTCTACGAGCAGTACTTC. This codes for CASNGPTTLYEQYF.

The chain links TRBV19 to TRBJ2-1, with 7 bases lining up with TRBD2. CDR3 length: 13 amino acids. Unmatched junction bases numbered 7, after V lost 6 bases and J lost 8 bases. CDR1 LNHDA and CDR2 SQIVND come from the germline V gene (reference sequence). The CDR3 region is CASSAIRGDEQFF. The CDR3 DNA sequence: TGTGCCAGTAGCGCCATTCGGGGGGATGAGCAGTTCTTC.

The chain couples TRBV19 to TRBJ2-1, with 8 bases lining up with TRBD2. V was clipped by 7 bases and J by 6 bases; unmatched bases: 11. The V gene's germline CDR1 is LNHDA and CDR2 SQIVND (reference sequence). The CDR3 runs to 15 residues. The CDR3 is CASNTPGLAINEQFF. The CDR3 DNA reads TGTGCCAGTAATACCCCCGGACTAGCAATCAATGAGCAGTTCTTC.

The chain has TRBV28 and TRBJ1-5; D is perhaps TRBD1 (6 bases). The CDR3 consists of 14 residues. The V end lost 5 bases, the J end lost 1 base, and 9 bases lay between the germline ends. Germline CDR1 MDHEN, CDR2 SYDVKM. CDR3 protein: CASSPRGSNQPQHF. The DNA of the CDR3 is TGTGCCAGCAGTCCAAGGGGGAGCAATCAGCCCCAGCATTTT.

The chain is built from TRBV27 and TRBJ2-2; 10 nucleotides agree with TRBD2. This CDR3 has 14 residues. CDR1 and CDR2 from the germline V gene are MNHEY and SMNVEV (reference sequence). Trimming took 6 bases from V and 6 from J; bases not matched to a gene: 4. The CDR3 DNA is TGTGCCAGCAGGGGGACTAGCGTCGCCGGGGAGCTGTTTTTT. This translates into CASRGTSVAGELFF.

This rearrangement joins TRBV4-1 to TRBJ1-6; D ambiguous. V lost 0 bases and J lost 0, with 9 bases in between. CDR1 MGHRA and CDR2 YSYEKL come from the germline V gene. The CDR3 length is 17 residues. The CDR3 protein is CASSQDRESSYNSPLHF. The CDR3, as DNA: TGCGCCAGCAGCCAAGACCGGGAAAGCTCCTATAATTCACCCCTCCACTTT.

The CDR3 loop is CASSQEGGNTGELFF. For the CDR3, the DNA is TGTGCCAGCAGCCAAGAGGGGGGGAACACCGGGGAGCTGTTTTTT. The chain combines TRBV4-2 with TRBJ2-2; perhaps TRBD2 as D (6 bases). Trimming removed 0 bases from V and 1 base from J, with 6 bases in between. Germline values: CDR1 LGHNA, CDR2 YNFKEQ. This CDR3 comprises 15 residues.

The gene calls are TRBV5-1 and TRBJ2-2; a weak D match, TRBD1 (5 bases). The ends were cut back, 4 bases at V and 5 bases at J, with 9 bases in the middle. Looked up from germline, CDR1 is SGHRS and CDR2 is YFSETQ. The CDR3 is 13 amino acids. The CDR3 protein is CASSRTQTGELFF. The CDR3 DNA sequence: TGCGCCAGCAGCCGGACACAGACCGGGGAGCTGTTTTTT.

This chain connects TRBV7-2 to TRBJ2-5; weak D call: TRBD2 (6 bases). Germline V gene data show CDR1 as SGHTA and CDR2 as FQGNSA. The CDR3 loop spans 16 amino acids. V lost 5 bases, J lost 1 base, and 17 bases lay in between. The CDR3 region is CASSAGPSAIQETQYF. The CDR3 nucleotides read TGTGCCAGCAGCGCCGGTCCTAGCGCAATCCAAGAGACCCAGTACTTC.

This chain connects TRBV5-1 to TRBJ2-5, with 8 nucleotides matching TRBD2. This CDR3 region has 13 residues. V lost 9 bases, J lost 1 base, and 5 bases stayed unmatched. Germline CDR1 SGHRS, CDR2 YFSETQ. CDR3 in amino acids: CATKRGSQETQYF. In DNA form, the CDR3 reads TGCGCCACAAAGCGGGGGAGCCAAGAGACCCAGTACTTC.

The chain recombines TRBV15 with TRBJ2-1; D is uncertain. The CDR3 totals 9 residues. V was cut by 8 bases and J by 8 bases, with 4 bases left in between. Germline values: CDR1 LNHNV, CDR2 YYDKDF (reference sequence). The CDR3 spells CATVDEQFF. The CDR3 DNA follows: TGTGCCACCGTCGATGAGCAGTTCTTC.

CDR3 in DNA: TGTGCCAGCAGCCTTTCCTCGGACAGCACTGAAGCTTTCTTT. Translation: CASSLSSDSTEAFF. The rearrangement joins TRBV7-3 to TRBJ1-1, with D tentatively TRBD1 (6 bases). The V end was cut by 5 bases, the J end by 4 bases, with 14 bases between. The germline CDR1 and CDR2 sequences are SGHTA and FQGTGA. The CDR3 is 14 residues long.

This CDR3 reads CASSSGTSGRVTNEQFF. The CDR3 DNA reads TGTGCCAGCAGCTCTGGGACTAGCGGGAGGGTAACCAATGAGCAGTTCTTC. The rearrangement joins TRBV11-3 to TRBJ2-1, with 16 bases identical to TRBD2. The germline V gene has CDR1 SGHNT and CDR2 YENEEA. The CDR3 is 17 residues long. J lost 6 bases, V lost 4 bases, and 6 bases had no gene match.

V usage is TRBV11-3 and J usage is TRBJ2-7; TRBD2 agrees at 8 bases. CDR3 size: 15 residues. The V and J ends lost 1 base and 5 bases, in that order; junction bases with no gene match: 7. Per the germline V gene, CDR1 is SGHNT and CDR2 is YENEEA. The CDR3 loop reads CASSLAGGPRDEQYF. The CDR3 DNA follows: TGTGCCAGCAGCTTAGCGGGAGGGCCTAGGGACGAGCAGTACTTC.

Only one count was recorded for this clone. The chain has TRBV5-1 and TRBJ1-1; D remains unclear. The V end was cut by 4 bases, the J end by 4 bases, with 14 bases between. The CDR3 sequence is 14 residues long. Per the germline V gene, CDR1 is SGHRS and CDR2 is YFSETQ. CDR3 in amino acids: CASSPTGRGTEAFF. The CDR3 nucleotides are TGCGCCAGCAGCCCCACGGGAAGAGGCACTGAAGCTTTCTTT.

The CDR3 nucleotides read TGTGCCAGCAGTTTTGGGACAGGGCCCTACGAGCAGTACTTC. This sequence encodes CASSFGTGPYEQYF. V gene TRBV28 combines with J gene TRBJ2-7; 9 bases map to TRBD1. The V and J ends lost 3 bases and 2 bases, in that order; junction bases with no gene match: 2. The CDR3 runs to 14 residues. CDR1 and CDR2 (germline): MDHEN, SYDVKM.

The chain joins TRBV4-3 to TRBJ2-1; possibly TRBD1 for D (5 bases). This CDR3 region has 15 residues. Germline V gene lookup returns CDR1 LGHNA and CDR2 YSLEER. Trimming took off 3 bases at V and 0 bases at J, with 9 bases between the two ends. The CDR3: CASSQDTGSYNEQFF. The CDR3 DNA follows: TGCGCCAGCAGCCAGGACACCGGCTCCTACAATGAGCAGTTCTTC.

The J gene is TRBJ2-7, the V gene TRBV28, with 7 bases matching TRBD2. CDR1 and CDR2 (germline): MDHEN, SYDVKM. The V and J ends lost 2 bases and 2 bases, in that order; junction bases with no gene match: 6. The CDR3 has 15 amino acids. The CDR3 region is CASSLGRGSTYEQYF. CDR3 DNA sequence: TGTGCCAGCAGTTTAGGGAGGGGATCTACCTACGAGCAGTACTTC.